A selection of T cell receptor beta chains follows, all from one sample in a study of T cell changes during pregnancy in multiple sclerosis. Sequencing used immunoSEQ multiplex PCR; TCRdb keeps in-frame clones, though not all of them. Among about 48,000 clones listed, 85% to 95% were seen once. This specimen was CD4+ T cells from peripheral blood mononuclear cells, taken in the second trimester of pregnancy. The receptors were gathered from a female donor in good health, enrolled as a control in a pregnancy study. CDR3s include the opening cysteine and the closing phenylalanine or tryptophan. D genes are given only for firm matches.

TRBJ2-7	TRBV29-1	TRBD1	CSVMNRGSLDEQYF
TRBJ2-2	TRBV7-7	-	CASSLAPTGELFF
TRBJ1-3	TRBV28	-	CASSLRGFAGNTIYF
TRBJ2-1	TRBV2	TRBD2	CASSPQSGRAHEQFF
TRBJ2-3	TRBV5-6	TRBD1	CASSLGTARDTQYF
TRBJ1-1	TRBV9	-	CASSPLSIMNTEAFF
TRBJ1-2	TRBV7-8	-	CASSPTRRQNNYGYTF
TRBJ2-2	TRBV9	-	CASSAFTGPGELFF
TRBJ2-1	TRBV7-9	-	CASSERGAWNEQFF
TRBJ2-1	TRBV11-2	TRBD2	CASSSVAGSYNEQFF
TRBJ1-3	TRBV7-9	-	CASSLTSTGREDF
TRBJ2-3	TRBV11-2	-	CASSPSTDTQYF
TRBJ2-7	TRBV18	TRBD1	CASSPGQGASYEQYF
TRBJ1-5	TRBV4-1	TRBD1	CASSHLGTGGVLYQPQHF
TRBJ1-1	TRBV11-2	TRBD1	CASSISGQLNAEAFF
TRBJ1-5	TRBV2	-	CASSEAAVNQPQHF
TRBJ2-5	TRBV18	-	CASSPNGLGSRGMETQYF
TRBJ1-1	TRBV6-1	-	CASSAPGHPYTEAFF
TRBJ2-1	TRBV10-3	TRBD2	CAISDPNSSGGSYNEQFF
TRBJ1-6	TRBV18	-	CASSPVGNSPLHF
TRBJ1-2	TRBV28	TRBD1	CASRANPGQGFYGYTF
TRBJ1-3	TRBV6-5	-	CASSYDQTFSGNTIYF